Listed below are T cell receptor beta chains from one sample, sequenced in a study of T-cell reconstitution after alpha-beta-depleted transplantation in children. TCRdb redid the calling of the PCR reads with MiXCR, one entry per CDR3 protein. The sample has approximately 510,000 distinct CDR3 sequences, around 19% seen once. The source material was PBMCs from the stem cell graft donor, sampled from the stem cell graft. Every receptor here comes from a human donor who donated a stem cell graft to a child with acute lymphoblastic leukemia. Each CDR3 is given with its conserved first and last residue. Each record gives: clone size, CDR3 length, D gene, V gene, J gene, CDR3 DNA, CDR3 protein. A D gene is named only where the DNA matches it firmly. The listing skips clone size in some rows; elsewhere it reads once, few, many or a size class.

.,16,.,TRBV20-1,TRBJ2-2,TGCAGTGCTAGTGGAGGAGTCGCGGGTGGGACCGGGGAGCTGTTTTTT,CSASGGVAGGTGELFF
few,15,.,TRBV11-2,TRBJ1-3,TGTGCCAGCAGCTTGCGGACAGCATCTGGAAACACCATATATTTT,CASSLRTASGNTIYF
few,13,.,TRBV12-3/TRBV12-4,TRBJ2-5,TGTGCCAGCAGTTTACAGTCTCGAGAGACCCAGTACTTC,CASSLQSRETQYF
once,12,.,TRBV12-3/TRBV12-4,TRBJ1-1,TGTGCCAGCAGCCCGCTGGGGGCTGAAGCTTTCTTT,CASSPLGAEAFF
many,13,.,TRBV10-3,TRBJ2-1,TGTGCCATCAGTGAGCGGGGACGGAATGAGCAGTTCTTC,CAISERGRNEQFF
few,16,TRBD1,TRBV7-9,TRBJ1-4,TGTGCCAGCAGCTTAGCCACGGGGACAGTGAATGAAAAACTGTTTTTT,CASSLATGTVNEKLFF
few,11,.,TRBV7-9,TRBJ2-1,TGTGCCAGCAGCTCGGCGTTGGTGCAGTTCTTC,CASSSALVQFF
few,17,TRBD1,TRBV12-3/TRBV12-4,TRBJ2-7,TGTGCCAGCAGTTTAGCACTGGGACAGGGGGTACCGTACGAGCAGTACTTC,CASSLALGQGVPYEQYF
.,16,.,TRBV3-1,TRBJ2-7,TGTGCCAGCAGCCCCCCCGACGGACCCGTCCCCTACGAGCAGTACTTC,CASSPPDGPVPYEQYF
many,11,.,TRBV5-1,TRBJ2-5,TGTGCCAGCAGCTTGCTGGAGACCCAGTACTTC,CASSLLETQYF
.,13,.,TRBV14,TRBJ2-1,TGTGCCAGCGCCTTTTTTGAGGGCAATGAGCAGTTCTTC,CASAFFEGNEQFF
.,13,TRBD1,TRBV27,TRBJ1-2,TGTGCCAGCATGGGACAGCCAAACTATGGCTACACCTTC,CASMGQPNYGYTF
.,15,TRBD1,TRBV7-9,TRBJ2-5,TGTGCCAGCAGCTTAAGGACAGGGGTCGAGGAGACCCAGTACTTC,CASSLRTGVEETQYF
.,18,.,TRBV5-1,TRBJ1-1,TGCGCCAGCAGCTTCACACAACGGGACTCTACCCGGAACACTGAAGCTTTCTTT,CASSFTQRDSTRNTEAFF
few,16,TRBD1,TRBV5-1,TRBJ2-2,TGCGCCAGCGCAACCCGGGACAGGAGGAACACCGGGGAGCTGTTTTTT,CASATRDRRNTGELFF
few,20,TRBD2,TRBV11-1,TRBJ2-1,TGTGCCAGCAGCGCGAAGCCGGGACTAGCGGTGGTTGGATACTACAATGAGCAGTTCTTC,CASSAKPGLAVVGYYNEQFF